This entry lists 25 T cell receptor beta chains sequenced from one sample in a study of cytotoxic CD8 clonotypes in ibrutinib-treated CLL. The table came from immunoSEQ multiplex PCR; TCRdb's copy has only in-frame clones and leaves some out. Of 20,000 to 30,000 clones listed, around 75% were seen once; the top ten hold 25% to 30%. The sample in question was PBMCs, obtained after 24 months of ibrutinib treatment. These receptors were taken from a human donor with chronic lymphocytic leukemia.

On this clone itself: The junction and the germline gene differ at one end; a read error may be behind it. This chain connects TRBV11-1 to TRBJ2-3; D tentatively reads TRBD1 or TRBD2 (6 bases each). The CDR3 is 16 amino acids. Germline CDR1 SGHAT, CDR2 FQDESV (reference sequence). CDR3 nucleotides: TGTGCCAGCAGTTTAGGGGAGGAGGGGGACACAGATACGCAGTATTTT. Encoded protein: CASSLGEEGDTDTQYF.

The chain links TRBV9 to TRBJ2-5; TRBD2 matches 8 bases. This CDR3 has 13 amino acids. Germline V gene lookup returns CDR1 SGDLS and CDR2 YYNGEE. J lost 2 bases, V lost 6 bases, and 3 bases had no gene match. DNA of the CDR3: TGTGCCAGCACCCGGGGGGGACAAGAGACCCAGTACTTC. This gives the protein CASTRGGQETQYF.

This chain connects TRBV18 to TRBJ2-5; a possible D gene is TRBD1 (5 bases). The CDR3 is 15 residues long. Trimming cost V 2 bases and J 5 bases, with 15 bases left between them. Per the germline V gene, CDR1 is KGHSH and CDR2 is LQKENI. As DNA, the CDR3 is TGTGCCAGCTCACCAATCCAGGGTCGTGCGGAGACCCAGTACTTC. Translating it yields CASSPIQGRAETQYF.

In DNA, the CDR3 is TGTGCCAGCAGCCTAGACCCCGAGCAGCCCCAGCATTTT. It specifies CASSLDPEQPQHF. The chain carries TRBV5-4 and TRBJ1-5, with no clear D. The germline V gene has CDR1 SGHNT and CDR2 YYREEE (reference sequence). This CDR3 has 13 amino acids. Trimming stripped 4 bases from V and 7 bases from J, with 12 bases between. The full variable domain, its missing parts supplied by reference TRBV5-4 and TRBJ1-5, is ETGVTQSPTHLIKTRGQQVTLRCSSQSGHNTVSWYQQALGQGPQFIFQYYREEENGRGNFPPRFSGLQFPNYSSELNVNALELDDSALYLCASSLDPEQPQHFGDGTRLSIL.

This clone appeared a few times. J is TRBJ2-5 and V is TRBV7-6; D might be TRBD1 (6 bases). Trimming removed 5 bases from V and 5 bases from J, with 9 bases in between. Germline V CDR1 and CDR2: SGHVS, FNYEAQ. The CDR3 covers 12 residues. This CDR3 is CASSVQGETQYF. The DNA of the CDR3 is TGTGCCAGCAGCGTTCAGGGGGAGACCCAGTACTTC.

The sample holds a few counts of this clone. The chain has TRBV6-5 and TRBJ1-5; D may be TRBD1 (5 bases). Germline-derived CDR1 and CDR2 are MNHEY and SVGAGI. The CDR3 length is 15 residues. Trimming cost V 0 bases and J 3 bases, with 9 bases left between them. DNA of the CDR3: TGTGCCAGCAGTTACTCGAGAGGGGTCAATCAGCCCCAGCATTTT. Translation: CASSYSRGVNQPQHF.

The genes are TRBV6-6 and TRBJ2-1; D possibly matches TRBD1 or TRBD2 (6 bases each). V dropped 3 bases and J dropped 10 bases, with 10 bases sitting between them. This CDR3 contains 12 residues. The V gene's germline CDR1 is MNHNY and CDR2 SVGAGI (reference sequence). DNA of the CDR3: TGTGCCAGCAGTTATGGGGGGCAAGAGCAGTTCTTC. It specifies CASSYGGQEQFF.

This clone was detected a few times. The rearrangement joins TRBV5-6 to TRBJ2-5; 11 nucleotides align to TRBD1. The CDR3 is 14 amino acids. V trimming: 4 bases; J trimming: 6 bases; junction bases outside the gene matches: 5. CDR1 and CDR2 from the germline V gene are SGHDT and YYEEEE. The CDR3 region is CASSTGQGGQTQYF. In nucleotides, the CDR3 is TGTGCCAGCAGCACGGGACAGGGGGGTCAGACCCAGTACTTC.

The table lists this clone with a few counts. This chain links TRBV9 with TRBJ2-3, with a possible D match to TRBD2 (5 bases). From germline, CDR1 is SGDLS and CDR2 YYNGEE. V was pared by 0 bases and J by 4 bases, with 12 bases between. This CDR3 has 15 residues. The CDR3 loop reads CASSVAASWADTQYF. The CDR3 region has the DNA TGTGCCAGCAGCGTAGCAGCTAGCTGGGCAGATACGCAGTATTTT.

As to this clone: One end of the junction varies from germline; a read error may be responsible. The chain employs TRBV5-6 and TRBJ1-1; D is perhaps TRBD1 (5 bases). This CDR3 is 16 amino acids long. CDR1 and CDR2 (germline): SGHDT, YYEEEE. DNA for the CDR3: TGTGCCAGCAGCTTGGGGGCCAATTGGGGGAACCCTGAAGCTTTCTTT. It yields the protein CASSLGANWGNPEAFF.

The CDR3 DNA sequence: TGTGCCAGCAGCTTGGATCCCAGAAACACCGGGGAGCTGTTTTTT. Its protein is CASSLDPRNTGELFF. V usage is TRBV5-4 and J usage is TRBJ2-2; D unresolved. V lost 0 bases to trimming and J lost 2 bases, with 8 bases between them. Germline V gives CDR1 SGHNT, CDR2 YYREEE (reference sequence). CDR3 length: 15 residues.

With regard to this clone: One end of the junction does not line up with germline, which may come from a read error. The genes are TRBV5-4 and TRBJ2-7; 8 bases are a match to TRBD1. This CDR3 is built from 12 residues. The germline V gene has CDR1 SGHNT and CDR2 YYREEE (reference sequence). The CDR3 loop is CASSLVSGQASF. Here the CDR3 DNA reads TGTGCCAGCAGCTTGGTTTCGGGACAGGCGAGCTTC.

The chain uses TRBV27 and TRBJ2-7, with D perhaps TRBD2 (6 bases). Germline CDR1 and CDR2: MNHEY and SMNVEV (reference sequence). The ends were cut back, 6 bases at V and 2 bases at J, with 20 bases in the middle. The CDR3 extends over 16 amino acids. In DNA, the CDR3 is TGTGCCAGCAGACAGCCCGGGGCGGGATTTCCCTACGAGCAGTACTTC. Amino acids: CASRQPGAGFPYEQYF.

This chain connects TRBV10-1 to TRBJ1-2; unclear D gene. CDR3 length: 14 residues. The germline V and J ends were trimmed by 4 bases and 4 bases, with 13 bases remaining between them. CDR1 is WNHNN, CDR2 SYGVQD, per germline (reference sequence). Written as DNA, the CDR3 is TGCGCCAGCAGTGGAGGCTCCGGCCCCTATGGCTACACCTTC. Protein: CASSGGSGPYGYTF.

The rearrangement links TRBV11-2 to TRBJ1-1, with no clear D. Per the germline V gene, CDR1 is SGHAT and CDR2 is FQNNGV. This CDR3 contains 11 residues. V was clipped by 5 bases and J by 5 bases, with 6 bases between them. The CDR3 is CASSPGTEAFF. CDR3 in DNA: TGTGCCAGCAGCCCGGGAACTGAAGCTTTCTTT.

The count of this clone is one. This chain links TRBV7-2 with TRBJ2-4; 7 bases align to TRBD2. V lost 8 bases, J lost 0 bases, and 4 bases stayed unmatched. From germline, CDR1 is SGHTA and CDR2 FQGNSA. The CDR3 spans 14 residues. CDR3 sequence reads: CASAGDIAKNIQYF. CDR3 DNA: TGTGCCAGCGCGGGGGATATAGCCAAAAACATTCAGTACTTC.

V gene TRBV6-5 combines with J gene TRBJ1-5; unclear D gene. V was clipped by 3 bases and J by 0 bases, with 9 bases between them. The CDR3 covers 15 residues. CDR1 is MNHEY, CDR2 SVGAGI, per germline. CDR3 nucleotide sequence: TGTGCCAGCAGTTATAACGTAGGTAGCAATCAGCCCCAGCATTTT. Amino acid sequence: CASSYNVGSNQPQHF.

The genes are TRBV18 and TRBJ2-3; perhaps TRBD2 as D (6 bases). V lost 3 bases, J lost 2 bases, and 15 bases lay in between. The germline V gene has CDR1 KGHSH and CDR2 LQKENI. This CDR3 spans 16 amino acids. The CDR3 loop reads CASSPFSGDTTDTQYF. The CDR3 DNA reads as TGTGCCAGCTCACCTTTTAGCGGTGATACCACAGATACGCAGTATTTT.

As DNA, the CDR3 is TGTGCCAGCTCACCAGTGGCAAACAGGGGGAACTATGGCTACACCTTC. Protein product: CASSPVANRGNYGYTF. V and J are TRBV18 and TRBJ1-2; TRBD1 agrees at 8 bases. The CDR3 consists of 16 residues. V shed 2 bases, J shed 2 bases, and the junction held 7 bases outside the gene matches. Germline V gives CDR1 KGHSH, CDR2 LQKENI.

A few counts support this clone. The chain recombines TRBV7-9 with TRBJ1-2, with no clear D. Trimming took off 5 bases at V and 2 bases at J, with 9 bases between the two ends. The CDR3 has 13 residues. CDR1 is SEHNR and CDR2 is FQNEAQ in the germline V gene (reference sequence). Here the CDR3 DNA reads TGTGCCAGCAGCGAAGCAGACAACTATGGCTACACCTTC. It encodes CASSEADNYGYTF.

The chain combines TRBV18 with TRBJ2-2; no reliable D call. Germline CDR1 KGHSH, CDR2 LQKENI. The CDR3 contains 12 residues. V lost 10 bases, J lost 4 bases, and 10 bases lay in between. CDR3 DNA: TGTGCCACCGCAGAGATCACCGGGGAGCTGTTTTTT. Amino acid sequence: CATAEITGELFF.

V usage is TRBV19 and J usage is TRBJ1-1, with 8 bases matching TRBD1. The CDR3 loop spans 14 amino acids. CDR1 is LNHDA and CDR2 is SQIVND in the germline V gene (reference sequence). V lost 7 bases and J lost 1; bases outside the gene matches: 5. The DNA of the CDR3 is TGTGCCAGTACCATGACAGGGGCGAACACTGAAGCTTTCTTT. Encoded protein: CASTMTGANTEAFF.

CDR3 nucleotides: TGTGCCAGCTCACCGGAGCAGACGAACACTGAAGCTTTCTTT. Translating gives CASSPEQTNTEAFF. This chain links TRBV18 with TRBJ1-1, with D unresolved. The CDR3 is 14 residues long. Trimming stripped 3 bases from V and 1 base from J, with 9 bases between. The germline CDR1 and CDR2 sequences are KGHSH and LQKENI.

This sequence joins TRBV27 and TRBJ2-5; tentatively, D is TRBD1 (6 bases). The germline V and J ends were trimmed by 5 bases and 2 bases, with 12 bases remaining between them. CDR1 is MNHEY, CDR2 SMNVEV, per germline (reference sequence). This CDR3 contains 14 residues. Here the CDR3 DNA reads TGTGCCAGCAGTCCTGAACAGGGACAAGAGACCCAGTACTTC. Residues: CASSPEQGQETQYF.

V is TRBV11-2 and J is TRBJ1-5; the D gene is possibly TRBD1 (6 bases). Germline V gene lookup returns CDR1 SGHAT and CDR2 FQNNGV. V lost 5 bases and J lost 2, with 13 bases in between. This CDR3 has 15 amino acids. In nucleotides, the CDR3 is TGTGCCAGCAGCCCTGGGGGGGCAGGCAATCAGCCCCAGCATTTT. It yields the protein CASSPGGAGNQPQHF. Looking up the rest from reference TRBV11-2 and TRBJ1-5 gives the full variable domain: EAGVAQSPRYKIIEKRQSVAFWCNPISGHATLYWYQQILGQGPKLLIQFQNNGVVDDSQLPKDRFSAERLKGVDSTLKIQPAKLEDSAVYLCASSPGGAGNQPQHFGDGTRLSIL.